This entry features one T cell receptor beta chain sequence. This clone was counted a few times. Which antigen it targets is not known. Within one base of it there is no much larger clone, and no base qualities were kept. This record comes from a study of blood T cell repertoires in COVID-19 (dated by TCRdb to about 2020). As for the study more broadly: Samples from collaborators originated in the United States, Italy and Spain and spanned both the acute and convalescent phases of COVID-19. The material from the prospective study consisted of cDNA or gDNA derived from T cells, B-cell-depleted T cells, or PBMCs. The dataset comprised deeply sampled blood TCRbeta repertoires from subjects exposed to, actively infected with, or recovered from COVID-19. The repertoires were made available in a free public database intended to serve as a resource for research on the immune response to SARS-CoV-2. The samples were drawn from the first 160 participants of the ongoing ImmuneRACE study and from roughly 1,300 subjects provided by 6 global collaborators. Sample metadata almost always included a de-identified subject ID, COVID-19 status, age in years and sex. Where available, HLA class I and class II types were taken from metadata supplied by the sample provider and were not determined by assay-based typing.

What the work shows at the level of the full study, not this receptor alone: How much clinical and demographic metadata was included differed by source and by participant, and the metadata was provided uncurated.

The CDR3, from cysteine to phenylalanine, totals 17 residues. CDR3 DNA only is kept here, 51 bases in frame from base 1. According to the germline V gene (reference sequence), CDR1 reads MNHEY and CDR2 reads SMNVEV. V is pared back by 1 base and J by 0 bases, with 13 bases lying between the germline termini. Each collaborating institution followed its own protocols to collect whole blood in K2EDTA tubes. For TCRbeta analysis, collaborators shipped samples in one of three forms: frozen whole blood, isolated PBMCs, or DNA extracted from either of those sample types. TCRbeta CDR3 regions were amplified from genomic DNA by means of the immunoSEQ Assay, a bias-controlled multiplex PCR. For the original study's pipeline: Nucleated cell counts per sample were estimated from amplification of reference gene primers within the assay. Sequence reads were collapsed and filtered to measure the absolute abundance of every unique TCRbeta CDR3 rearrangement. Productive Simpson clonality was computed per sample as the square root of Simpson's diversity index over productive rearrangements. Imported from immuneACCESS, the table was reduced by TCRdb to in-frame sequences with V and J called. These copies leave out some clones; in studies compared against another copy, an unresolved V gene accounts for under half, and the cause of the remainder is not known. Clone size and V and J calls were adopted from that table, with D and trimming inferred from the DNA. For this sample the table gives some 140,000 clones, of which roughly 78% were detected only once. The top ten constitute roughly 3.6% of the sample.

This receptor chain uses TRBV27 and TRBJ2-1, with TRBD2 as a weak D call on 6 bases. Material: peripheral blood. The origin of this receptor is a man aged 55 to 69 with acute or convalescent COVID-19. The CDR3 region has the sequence CASSLLGLASSYNEQFF. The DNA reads TGTGCCAGCAGTTTATTGGGCCTAGCGAGCTCCTACAATGAGCAGTTCTTC.